This paragraph reports one T cell receptor beta chain. V lost 4 bases and J lost 1; bases outside the gene matches: 4. CDR1 and CDR2 from the germline V gene are SGDLS and YYNGEE. The CDR3 covers 14 residues. These data originate in a study of blood T cell repertoires in COVID-19. At the level of the study: Spain, Italy and the United States supplied samples that represented acute and convalescent COVID-19.

Per the original data handling: Reference gene primer amplification yielded estimated nucleated cell counts. The data were produced by immunoSEQ multiplex PCR, yet TCRdb's version contains in-frame clones alone and is incomplete. V and J calls and clone size follow that table, whereas D and trimming were derived from the DNA. Counted here are some 120,000 clones, approximately 80% occurring once; the ten biggest clones make up around 11%. The sequenced sample consisted of peripheral blood. The chain employs TRBV9 and TRBJ1-1; the match to TRBD1 covers 7 bases. The source is a man in his sixties with acute or convalescent COVID-19. Here the CDR3 DNA reads TGTGCCAGCAGCCCCTGGACAGGGAACACTGAAGCTTTCTTT. The encoded protein is CASSPWTGNTEAFF.